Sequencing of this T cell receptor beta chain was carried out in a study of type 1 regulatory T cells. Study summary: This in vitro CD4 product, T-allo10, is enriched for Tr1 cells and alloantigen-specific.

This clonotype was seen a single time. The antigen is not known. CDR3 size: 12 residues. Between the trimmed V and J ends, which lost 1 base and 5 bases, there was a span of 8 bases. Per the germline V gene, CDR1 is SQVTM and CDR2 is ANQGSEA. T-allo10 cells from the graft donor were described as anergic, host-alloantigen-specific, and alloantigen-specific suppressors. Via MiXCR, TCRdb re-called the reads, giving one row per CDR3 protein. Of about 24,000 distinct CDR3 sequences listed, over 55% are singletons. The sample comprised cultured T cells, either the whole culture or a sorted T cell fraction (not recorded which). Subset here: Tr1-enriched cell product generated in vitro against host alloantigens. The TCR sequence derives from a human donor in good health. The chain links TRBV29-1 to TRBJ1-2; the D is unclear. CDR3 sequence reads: CSVEVGGYGYTF. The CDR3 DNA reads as TGCAGCGTTGAAGTAGGAGGTTATGGCTACACCTTC.